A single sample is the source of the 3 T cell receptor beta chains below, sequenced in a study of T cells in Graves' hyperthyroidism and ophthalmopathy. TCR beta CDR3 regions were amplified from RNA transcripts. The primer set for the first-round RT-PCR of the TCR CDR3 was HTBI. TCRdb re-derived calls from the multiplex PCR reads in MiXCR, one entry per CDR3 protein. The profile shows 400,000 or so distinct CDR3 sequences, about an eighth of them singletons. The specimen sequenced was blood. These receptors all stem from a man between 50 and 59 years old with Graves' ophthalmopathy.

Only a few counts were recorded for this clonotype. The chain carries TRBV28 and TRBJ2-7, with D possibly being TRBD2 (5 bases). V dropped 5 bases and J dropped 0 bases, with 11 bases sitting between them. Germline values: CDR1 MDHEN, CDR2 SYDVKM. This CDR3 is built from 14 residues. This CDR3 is CASSPHAGSYEQYF. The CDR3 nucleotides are TGTGCCAGCAGTCCCCACGCGGGCTCCTACGAGCAGTACTTC.

The CDR3, as DNA: TGTGCCAGTAGTATTAGGGACGAGCAGTTCTTC. This sequence encodes CASSIRDEQFF. The genes are TRBV19 and TRBJ2-1; D is possibly TRBD1 or TRBD2 (5 bases each). Between the trimmed V and J ends, which lost 3 bases and 10 bases, there was a span of 7 bases. There are 11 residues in the CDR3. Germline V gives CDR1 LNHDA, CDR2 SQIVND (reference sequence).

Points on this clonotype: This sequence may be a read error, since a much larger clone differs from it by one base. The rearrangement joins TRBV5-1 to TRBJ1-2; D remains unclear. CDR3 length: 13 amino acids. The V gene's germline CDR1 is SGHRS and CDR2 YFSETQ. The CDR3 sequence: CASTDGRAYGCTF. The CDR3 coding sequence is TGCGCCAGCACTGATGGACGGGCCTATGGCTGCACCTTC. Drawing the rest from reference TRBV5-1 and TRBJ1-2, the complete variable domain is KAGVTQTPRYLIKTRGQQVTLSCSPISGHRSVSWYQQTPGQGLQFLFEYFSETQRNKGNFPGRFSGRQFSNSRSEMNVSTLELGDSALYLCASTDGRAYGCTFGSGTRLTVV.